These T cell receptor beta chains were read from a single sample in a study of persistence of HIV-infected CD4 T cells. Method: immunoSEQ multiplex PCR; TCRdb's copy keeps in-frame clones and lacks some. The table includes tens of thousands of clones, 70% to 75% detected once. The antigens for these receptors are not known. Sequenced material: CD4+ T cells sorted from PBMCs after approximately 19-hour stimulation, taken from a patient who received antiretroviral therapy. The origin of the receptors is an adult man with HIV who was CMV-seropositive. CDR3s include the opening cysteine and the closing phenylalanine or tryptophan. A D gene is named only where the DNA matches it firmly. The size of a clone is reported for some rows only, either as once, few or many, or as a class for expanded clones.

clone size	D gene	J gene	V gene	CDR3 protein	CDR3 DNA
-	TRBD1	TRBJ1-1	TRBV12-5	CASGFGQGFTEAFF	TGTGCTAGTGGTTTCGGACAGGGGTTCACTGAAGCTTTCTTT
-	TRBD1	TRBJ1-5	TRBV10-3	CAIQGDLSNQPQHF	TGTGCCATTCAGGGGGATCTTAGCAATCAGCCCCAGCATTTT
-	TRBD2	TRBJ2-1	TRBV19	CASKDRIAGGRDNEQFF	TGTGCCAGTAAAGATCGGATAGCGGGGGGCCGAGACAATGAGCAGTTCTTC
-	-	TRBJ2-7	TRBV20-1	CSASRAASYEQYF	TGCAGTGCTAGTAGGGCAGCAAGCTACGAGCAGTACTTC
once	-	TRBJ2-6	TRBV6-5	CASSTGPGANVLTF	TGTGCCAGCAGTACAGGGCCTGGGGCCAACGTCCTGACTTTC
many	-	TRBJ1-5	TRBV3-1/TRBV3-2	CASSQAPQGPQHF	TGTGCCAGCAGCCAAGCCCCGCAGGGGCCCCAGCATTTT
-	-	TRBJ1-2	TRBV3-1/TRBV3-2	CASSPGAPSSYGYTF	TGTGCCAGCAGCCCGGGGGCGCCTAGTTCCTATGGCTACACCTTC
once	-	TRBJ2-6	TRBV19	CATPISDHGSPGANVLTF	TGTGCCACCCCGATATCCGACCACGGGAGCCCTGGGGCCAACGTCCTGACTTTC
-	-	TRBJ2-3	TRBV7-6	CASSFGGSTDTQYF	TGTGCCAGCAGCTTCGGGGGAAGCACAGATACGCAGTATTTT
once	TRBD1	TRBJ1-1	TRBV5-1	CASSPGDRATEAFF	TGCGCCAGCAGCCCGGGGGACAGGGCCACTGAAGCTTTCTTT
-	-	TRBJ1-1	TRBV6-6	CVTQGEMNTEAFF	TGTGTAACGCAGGGCGAAATGAACACTGAAGCTTTCTTT
-	-	TRBJ1-6	TRBV19	CASSLDGFSYNSPLHF	TGTGCCAGTAGCTTAGACGGTTTTTCCTATAATTCACCCCTCCACTTT
-	-	TRBJ1-5	TRBV28	CASSPFERRPGDQPQHF	TGTGCCAGCAGTCCCTTCGAGAGAAGGCCGGGGGATCAGCCCCAGCATTTT
-	-	TRBJ2-2	TRBV5-4	CASSLSSTGELFF	TGTGCCAGCAGCTTGAGCTCGACCGGGGAGCTGTTTTTT
-	-	TRBJ2-2	TRBV9	CASSARSDTGELFF	TGTGCCAGCAGCGCCCGGTCGGACACCGGGGAGCTGTTTTTT